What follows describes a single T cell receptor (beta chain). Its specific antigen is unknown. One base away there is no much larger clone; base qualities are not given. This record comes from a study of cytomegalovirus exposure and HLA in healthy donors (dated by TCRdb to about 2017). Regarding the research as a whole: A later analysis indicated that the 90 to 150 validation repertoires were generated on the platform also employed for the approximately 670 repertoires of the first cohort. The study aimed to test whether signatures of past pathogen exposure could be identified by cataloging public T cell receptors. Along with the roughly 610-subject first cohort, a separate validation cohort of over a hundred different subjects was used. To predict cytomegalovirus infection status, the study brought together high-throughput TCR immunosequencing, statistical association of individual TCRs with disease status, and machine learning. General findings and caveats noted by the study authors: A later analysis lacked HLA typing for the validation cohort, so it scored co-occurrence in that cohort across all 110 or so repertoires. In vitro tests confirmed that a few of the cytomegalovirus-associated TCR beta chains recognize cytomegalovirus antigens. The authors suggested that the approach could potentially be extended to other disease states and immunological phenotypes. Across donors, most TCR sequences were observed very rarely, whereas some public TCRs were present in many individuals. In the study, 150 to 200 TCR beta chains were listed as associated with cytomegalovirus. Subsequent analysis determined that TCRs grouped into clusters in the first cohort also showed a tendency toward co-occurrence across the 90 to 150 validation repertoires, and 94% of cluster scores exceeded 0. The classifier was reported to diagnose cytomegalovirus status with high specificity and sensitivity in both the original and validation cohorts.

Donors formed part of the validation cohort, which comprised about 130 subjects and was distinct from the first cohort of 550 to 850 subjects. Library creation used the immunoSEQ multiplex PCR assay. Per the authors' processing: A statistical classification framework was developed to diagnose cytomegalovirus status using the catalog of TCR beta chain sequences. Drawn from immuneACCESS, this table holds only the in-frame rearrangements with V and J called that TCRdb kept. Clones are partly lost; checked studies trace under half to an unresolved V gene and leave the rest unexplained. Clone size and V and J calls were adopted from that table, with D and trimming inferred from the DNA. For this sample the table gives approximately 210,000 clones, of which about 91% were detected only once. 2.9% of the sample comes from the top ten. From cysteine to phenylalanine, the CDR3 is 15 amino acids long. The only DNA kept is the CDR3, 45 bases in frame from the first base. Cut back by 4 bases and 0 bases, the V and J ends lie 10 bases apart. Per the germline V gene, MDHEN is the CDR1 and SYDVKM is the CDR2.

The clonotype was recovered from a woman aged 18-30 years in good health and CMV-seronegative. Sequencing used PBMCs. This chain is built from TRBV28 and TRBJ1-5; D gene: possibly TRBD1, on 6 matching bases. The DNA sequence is TGTGCCAGCAGTTCGACAGGCCCTAGCAATCAGCCCCAGCATTTT. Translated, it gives CASSSTGPSNQPQHF.